The T cell receptor (beta chain) described here comes from a study of blood T cell repertoires in COVID-19. Study details: Italy, Spain and the United States were the sources of the convalescent and acute COVID-19 samples. PBMCs, B-cell-depleted T cells, or T cells provided the cDNA or gDNA that made up the material.

The CDR3 covers 17 residues. Unmatched junction bases numbered 14, after V lost 7 bases and J lost 2 bases. From germline, CDR1 is MDHEN and CDR2 SYDVKM. Authors' analysis steps: Amplifying reference gene primers gave estimates of nucleated cell counts. TCRdb keeps only in-frame clones here, not all; method: immunoSEQ multiplex PCR. That table supplies the V and J calls and clone size; D and trimming were determined from the DNA. The data hold roughly 76,000 clones, with more than 75% observed a single time. Sequencing was done on a sample of peripheral blood. V gene TRBV28 combines with J gene TRBJ2-5, with 9 positions matching TRBD2. The TCR was taken from a man aged 50-59 years with acute or convalescent COVID-19. The CDR3 is CASTRGGVAGAQETQYF. For the CDR3, the DNA is TGTGCCAGCACTCGCGGGGGGGTAGCGGGGGCGCAAGAGACCCAGTACTTC. The variable domain in full, with the rest retrieved from reference TRBV28 and TRBJ2-5, is DVKVTQSSRYLVKRTGEKVFLECVQDMDHENMFWYRQDPGLGLRLIYFSYDVKMKEKGDIPEGYSVSREKKERFSLILESASTNQTSMYLCASTRGGVAGAQETQYFGPGTRLLVL.